This TCR beta chain was obtained from a study of T-cell memory formation after mild COVID-19. The germline gives CDR1 MNHEY, CDR2 SVGAGI. This CDR3 has 15 residues. With 0 bases removed from V and 2 bases from J, the gap between germline ends came to 11 bases. This clonotype appeared a few times. TCRdb re-called the 5' RACE reads with MiXCR, one entry per CDR3 protein. The table has more than 120,000 distinct CDR3 sequences, roughly 6.3% seen once. V usage is TRBV6-5 and J usage is TRBJ2-7; TRBD2 is a possible D gene (5 bases). Sequenced sample: PBMCs or a T cell subset sorted from them (not recorded which). The sequence came from an adult woman who had mild COVID-19 (a few samples of this study predate the infection). Cell type and time point are not known. CDR3: CASSYSNSGTYEQYF. CDR3 coding DNA: TGTGCCAGCAGTTACTCGAATTCGGGAACCTACGAGCAGTACTTC.